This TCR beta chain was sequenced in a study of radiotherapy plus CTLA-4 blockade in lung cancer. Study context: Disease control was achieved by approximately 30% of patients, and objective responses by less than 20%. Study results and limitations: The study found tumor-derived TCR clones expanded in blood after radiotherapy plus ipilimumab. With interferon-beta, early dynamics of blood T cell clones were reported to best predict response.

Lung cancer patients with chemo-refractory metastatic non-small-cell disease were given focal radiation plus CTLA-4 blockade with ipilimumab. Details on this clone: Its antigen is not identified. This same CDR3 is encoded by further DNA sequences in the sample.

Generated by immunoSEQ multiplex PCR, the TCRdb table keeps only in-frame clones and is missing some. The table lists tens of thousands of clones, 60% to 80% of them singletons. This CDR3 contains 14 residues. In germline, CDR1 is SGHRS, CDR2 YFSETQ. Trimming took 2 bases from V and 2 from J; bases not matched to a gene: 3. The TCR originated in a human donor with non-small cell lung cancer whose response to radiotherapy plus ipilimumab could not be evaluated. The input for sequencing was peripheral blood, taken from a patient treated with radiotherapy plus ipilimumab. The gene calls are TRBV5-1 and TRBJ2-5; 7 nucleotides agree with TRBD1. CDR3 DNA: TGCGCCAGCAGCTTCCAGGGGGATCAAGAGACCCAGTACTTC. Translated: CASSFQGDQETQYF.